The rows below give T cell receptor beta chains drawn from one sample of a study of blood T cells in healthy people across ages. In TCRdb, the 5' RACE reads were re-called with MiXCR into one record per CDR3 protein. The profile covers 540,000 or so distinct CDR3 sequences, with 40% to 55% appearing a single time and 20% to 25% taken by the ten largest. The specimen sequenced was blood. These receptor sequences come from a man of 80 years or more in good health. The CDR3 runs from the conserved cysteine through the conserved F or W. The order of the fields is J gene, CDR3 length, clone size, D gene, V gene, CDR3 protein, CDR3 DNA. A D gene is named only where the DNA matches it firmly. The size field is filled for only some rows; it gives once, few, many or a size class.

>TRBJ1-2|15|NA|NA|TRBV21-1
CASSPGDREVDGYTF
TGTGCCAGCAGCCCAGGGGACAGGGAAGTTGATGGCTACACCTTC
>TRBJ1-2|13|NA|NA|TRBV29-1
CSVVISGGDGYTF
TGCAGCGTTGTTATAAGCGGGGGGGATGGCTACACCTTC
>TRBJ1-1|11|few|NA|TRBV6-6
CAGIVLGEAFF
TGTGCCGGCATTGTATTGGGTGAAGCTTTCTTT
>TRBJ2-3|15|NA|TRBD2|TRBV7-2
CASIFSGTSGDTQYF
TGTGCCAGCATCTTCTCCGGGACTAGCGGTGATACGCAGTATTTT
>TRBJ1-4|14|NA|NA|TRBV7-2
CASSLNQGGEKLFF
TGTGCCAGCAGCTTGAATCAGGGTGGAGAAAAACTGTTTTTT
>TRBJ1-4|13|few|NA|TRBV10-2
CASSTRGNEKLFF
TGCGCCAGCTCGACTCGGGGGAATGAAAAACTGTTTTTT
>TRBJ1-4|13|NA|TRBD1|TRBV29-1
CSAVGQFNEKLFF
TGCAGCGCTGTGGGACAGTTTAATGAAAAACTGTTTTTT
>TRBJ1-5|14|NA|NA|TRBV29-1
CSVSYGVSNQPQHF
TGCAGCGTCTCCTATGGAGTTAGCAATCAGCCCCAGCATTTT
>TRBJ2-7|14|many|TRBD2|TRBV6-5
CASRASGPPYEQYF
TGTGCCAGCAGAGCTAGCGGGCCTCCCTACGAGCAGTACTTC
>TRBJ2-2|13|NA|NA|TRBV7-3
CASSPVSSGELFF
TGTGCCAGCAGCCCGGTGTCCTCCGGGGAGCTGTTTTTT
>TRBJ2-1|13|few|NA|TRBV7-2
CASSLVASVEQFF
TGTGCCAGCAGCTTAGTGGCTAGCGTTGAGCAGTTCTTC
>TRBJ1-1|14|NA|TRBD1|TRBV29-1
CSVRLRGMNTEAFF
TGCAGCGTTCGACTCAGGGGGATGAACACTGAAGCTTTCTTT
>TRBJ2-5|15|NA|NA|TRBV6-2/TRBV6-3
CASSYPGTILDEQYF
TGTGCCAGCAGTTACCCCGGGACAATTCTCGATGAGCAGTACTTC
>TRBJ2-5|18|NA|TRBD2|TRBV6-2/TRBV6-3
CASSSLSPTSQTIETQYF
TGTGCCAGCAGTTCCCTATCCCCGACTAGCCAGACAATAGAGACCCAGTACTTC
>TRBJ2-5|14|NA|TRBD1|TRBV20-1
CSALRQGARETQYF
TGCAGTGCTTTAAGACAGGGGGCGCGGGAGACCCAGTACTTC
>TRBJ1-2|15|NA|TRBD1|TRBV28
CASSQGQAMSYGYTF
TGTGCCAGCAGTCAGGGACAGGCGATGTCGTATGGCTACACCTTC
>TRBJ1-5|18|NA|NA|TRBV12-1
CAAVDGSQRSMINQPQHF
TGTGCCGCCGTAGACGGGTCGCAACGAAGTATGATCAATCAGCCCCAGCATTTT
>TRBJ2-2|15|few|TRBD1|TRBV20-1
CSAGDDRGQGGELFF
TGCAGTGCTGGAGACGACAGGGGGCAAGGCGGGGAGCTGTTTTTT
>TRBJ1-1|13|NA|NA|TRBV12-5
CASSGGTGWGAFF
TGTGCTAGTTCAGGAGGGACGGGGTGGGGCGCTTTCTTT
>TRBJ2-7|12|NA|NA|TRBV6-2/TRBV6-3
CASSNAGAEQYF
TGTGCCAGCAGTAACGCAGGGGCCGAGCAGTACTTC
>TRBJ1-2|13|NA|TRBD1|TRBV27
CASSFLKQGGYTF
TGTGCCAGCAGTTTCCTTAAACAGGGGGGCTACACCTTC
>TRBJ2-7|15|NA|NA|TRBV5-1
CASSPLDRRLYEQYF
TGCGCCAGCAGCCCCCTAGACAGGCGATTATACGAGCAGTACTTC
>TRBJ2-7|14|many|NA|TRBV18
CASSLQRSPWEQYF
TGTGCCAGCTCACTCCAGCGCTCCCCTTGGGAGCAGTACTTC
>TRBJ2-1|14|NA|NA|TRBV6-2/TRBV6-3
CASTAGTYSNEQFF
TGTGCCAGCACCGCCGGGACCTATTCCAATGAGCAGTTCTTC
>TRBJ2-1|15|NA|NA|TRBV7-2
CASSLVGQYYNEQFF
TGCGCCAGCAGCTTAGTAGGACAGTACTACAATGAGCAGTTCTTC
>TRBJ2-7|15|once|NA|TRBV21-1
CASSKGQIRVDEQYF
TGTGCCAGCAGCAAAGGTCAGATCAGGGTTGACGAGCAGTACTTC
>TRBJ1-2|13|few|NA|TRBV7-2
CASNTGSNYGYTF
TGTGCCAGCAACACGGGCTCCAACTATGGCTACACCTTC
>TRBJ2-5|15|NA|NA|TRBV7-9
CASSLDQGPAETQYF
TGTGCCAGCAGCTTAGATCAAGGGCCAGCGGAGACCCAGTACTTC
>TRBJ1-4|15|NA|NA|TRBV4-2
CASSQGTATNEKLFF
TGTGCCAGCAGCCAAGGGACAGCAACTAATGAAAAACTGTTTTTT
>TRBJ1-2|15|NA|NA|TRBV15
CATSRAAAGNYGYTF
TGTGCCACCAGCAGAGCGGCGGCGGGAAACTATGGCTACACCTTC
>TRBJ2-1|15|NA|NA|TRBV10-3
CAISDPRFGGNEQFF
TGTGCCATCAGTGATCCTAGATTTGGTGGCAATGAGCAGTTCTTC
>TRBJ1-1|15|NA|NA|TRBV5-1
CASTPATGWDTEAFF
TGCGCCAGCACCCCTGCGACAGGATGGGACACTGAAGCTTTCTTT
>TRBJ2-7|13|NA|TRBD1|TRBV5-1
CASSLGQVHEQYF
TGCGCCAGCAGCCTGGGACAGGTCCACGAGCAGTACTTC
>TRBJ1-2|17|NA|NA|TRBV5-1
CASSSYVEGPQNYGYTF
TGCGCCAGCAGCTCCTACGTGGAAGGACCGCAAAACTATGGCTACACCTTC
>TRBJ2-7|14|few|NA|TRBV2
CASSWASLGNEQYF
TGTGCCAGCAGTTGGGCCTCTTTGGGCAACGAGCAGTACTTC
>TRBJ2-1|15|NA|NA|TRBV14
CASSRNPRSYNEQFF
TGTGCCAGCAGCCGCAATCCCCGAAGCTACAATGAGCAGTTCTTC
>TRBJ2-3|19|NA|NA|TRBV4-2
CASSQVTSTFGDGTDTQYF
TGTGCCAGCAGCCAAGTAACCTCGACGTTTGGTGATGGCACAGATACGCAGTATTTT
>TRBJ2-3|12|NA|TRBD2|TRBV2
CASSEDSGSLYF
TGTGCCAGCAGTGAAGATAGCGGGAGCCTGTATTTT
>TRBJ1-2|15|few|NA|TRBV20-1
CSAGLAGVLNYGYTF
TGCAGTGCTGGCCTAGCGGGAGTCCTTAACTATGGCTACACCTTC
>TRBJ2-3|14|NA|NA|TRBV7-2
CASSWLGGSDTQYF
TGTGCCAGCAGCTGGCTGGGGGGCTCAGATACGCAGTATTTT
>TRBJ2-3|15|NA|TRBD2|TRBV2
CASSATSGDTDTQYF
TGTGCCAGCAGTGCGACTAGCGGGGACACAGATACGCAGTATTTT
>TRBJ2-1|14|NA|NA|TRBV6-2/TRBV6-3
CASSYLMSGDEQFF
TGTGCCAGCAGTTACTTAATGAGCGGCGATGAGCAGTTCTTC
>TRBJ2-3|12|few|TRBD2|TRBV3-1
CASSRTSGSWYF
TGTGCCAGCAGCCGAACTAGCGGGAGTTGGTATTTT
>TRBJ2-3|16|few|NA|TRBV5-1
CASSLVHGQSTDTQYF
TGCGCCAGCAGCTTGGTTCACGGACAAAGCACAGATACGCAGTATTTT
>TRBJ2-7|14|NA|NA|TRBV7-9
CASSLEDPFYEQYF
TGTGCCAGCAGCTTAGAGGACCCTTTCTACGAGCAGTACTTC
>TRBJ2-3|14|many|TRBD2|TRBV7-2
CASSFSGSTDTQYF
TGTGCCAGCAGCTTTAGCGGGAGCACAGATACGCAGTATTTT
>TRBJ2-3|14|NA|NA|TRBV5-1
CASSFGPNADTQYF
TGCGCCAGCAGCTTCGGGCCAAACGCAGATACGCAGTATTTT
>TRBJ1-4|14|NA|NA|TRBV12-3/TRBV12-4
CASTVDTLGEKLFF
TGTGCCAGCACCGTGGACACCCTGGGGGAAAAACTGTTTTTT
>TRBJ1-4|15|NA|TRBD1|TRBV29-1
CSVSGGQGPTEKLFF
TGCAGCGTTAGCGGTGGACAGGGGCCTACCGAAAAACTGTTTTTT
>TRBJ2-3|20|NA|TRBD1|TRBV12-3/TRBV12-4
CASSLTTRDRLLSGSDTQYF
TGTGCCAGCAGTTTAACTACTCGGGACAGACTACTCTCCGGCTCAGATACGCAGTATTTT
>TRBJ2-3|15|few|TRBD1|TRBV20-1
CSAPDRGKGTDTQYF
TGCAGTGCCCCGGACAGGGGAAAAGGCACAGATACGCAGTATTTT
>TRBJ1-5|18|few|TRBD1|TRBV6-5
CASSFGTGGTISNQPQHF
TGTGCCAGCAGTTTTGGGACAGGGGGTACGATAAGCAATCAGCCCCAGCATTTT